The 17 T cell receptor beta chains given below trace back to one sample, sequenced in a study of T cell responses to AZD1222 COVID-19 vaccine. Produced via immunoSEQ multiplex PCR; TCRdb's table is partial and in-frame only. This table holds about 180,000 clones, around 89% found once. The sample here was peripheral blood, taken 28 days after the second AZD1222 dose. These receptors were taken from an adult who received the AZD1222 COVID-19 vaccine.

CDR3 amino acids: CASSQGPGTPGNTIYF. The DNA for the CDR3 is TGCGCCAGCAGCCAAGGACCGGGGACCCCAGGAAACACCATATATTTT. The chain carries TRBV4-3 and TRBJ1-3, with a tentative D call TRBD1 (5 bases). Germline CDR1 LGHNA, CDR2 YSLEER. Trimming shortened V by 1 base and J by 4 bases, and 14 bases separated the two germline ends. This CDR3 region has 16 residues.

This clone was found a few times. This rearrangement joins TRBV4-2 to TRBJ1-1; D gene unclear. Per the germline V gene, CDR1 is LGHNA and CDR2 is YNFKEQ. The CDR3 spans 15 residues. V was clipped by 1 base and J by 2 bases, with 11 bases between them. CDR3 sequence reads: CASSQVSFGNTEAFF. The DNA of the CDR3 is TGTGCCAGCAGCCAAGTGTCGTTCGGAAACACTGAAGCTTTCTTT.

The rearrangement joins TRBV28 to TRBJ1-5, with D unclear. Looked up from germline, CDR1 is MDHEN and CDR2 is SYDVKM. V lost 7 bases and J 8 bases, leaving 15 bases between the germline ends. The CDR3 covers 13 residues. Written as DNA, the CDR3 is TGTGCCAGCACCTACGTGGCCTCCGAGCCCCAGCATTTT. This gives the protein CASTYVASEPQHF.

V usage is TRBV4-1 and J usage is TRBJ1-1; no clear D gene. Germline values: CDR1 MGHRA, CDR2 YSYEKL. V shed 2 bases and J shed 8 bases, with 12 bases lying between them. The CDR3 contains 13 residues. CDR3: CASSQRPLGEAFF. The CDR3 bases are TGCGCCAGCAGCCAAAGGCCGTTAGGCGAAGCTTTCTTT.

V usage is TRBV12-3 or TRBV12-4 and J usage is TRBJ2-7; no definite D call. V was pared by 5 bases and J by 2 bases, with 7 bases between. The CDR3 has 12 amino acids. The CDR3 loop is CASSRMTYEQYF. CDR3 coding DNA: TGTGCCAGCAGTAGGATGACCTACGAGCAGTACTTC.

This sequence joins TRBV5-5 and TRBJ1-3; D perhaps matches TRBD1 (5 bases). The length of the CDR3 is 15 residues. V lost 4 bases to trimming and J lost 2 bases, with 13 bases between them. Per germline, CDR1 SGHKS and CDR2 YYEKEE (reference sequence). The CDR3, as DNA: TGTGCCAGCAGCGCGAGGGACTTTACTGGAAACACCATATATTTT. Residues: CASSARDFTGNTIYF.

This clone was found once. For the CDR3, the DNA is TGTGCCAGCAGCTTTGGGGTTACTAGGTATTACACCTTC. Its protein is CASSFGVTRYYTF. The chain couples TRBV5-4 to TRBJ1-2; D call uncertain. Trimming left V 2 bases short and J 11 bases short, with 16 bases between. This CDR3 region has 13 residues. CDR1 and CDR2 from the germline V gene are SGHNT and YYREEE (reference sequence).

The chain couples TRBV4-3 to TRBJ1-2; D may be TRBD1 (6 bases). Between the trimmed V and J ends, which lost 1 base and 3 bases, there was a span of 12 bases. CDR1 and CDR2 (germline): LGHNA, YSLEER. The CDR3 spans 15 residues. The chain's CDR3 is CASSQVGGGDYGYTF. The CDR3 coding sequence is TGCGCCAGCAGCCAAGTGGGAGGGGGGGACTATGGCTACACCTTC.

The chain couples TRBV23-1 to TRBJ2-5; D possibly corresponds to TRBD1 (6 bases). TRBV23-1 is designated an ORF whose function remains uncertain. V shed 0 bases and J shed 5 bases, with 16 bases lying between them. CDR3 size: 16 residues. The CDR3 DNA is TGCGCCAGCAGTCAATCGGGGGACAACCAAAGGGAGACCCAGTACTTC. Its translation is CASSQSGDNQRETQYF.

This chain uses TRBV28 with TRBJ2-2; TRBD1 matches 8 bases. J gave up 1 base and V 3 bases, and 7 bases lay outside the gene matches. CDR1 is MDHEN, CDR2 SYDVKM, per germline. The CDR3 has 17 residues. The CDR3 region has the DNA TGTGCCAGCAGTTTCTTCGACAGGGGCCGGAACACCGGGGAGCTGTTTTTT. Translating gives CASSFFDRGRNTGELFF. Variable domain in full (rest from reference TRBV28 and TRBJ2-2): DVKVTQSSRYLVKRTGEKVFLECVQDMDHENMFWYRQDPGLGLRLIYFSYDVKMKEKGDIPEGYSVSREKKERFSLILESASTNQTSMYLCASSFFDRGRNTGELFFGEGSRLTVL.

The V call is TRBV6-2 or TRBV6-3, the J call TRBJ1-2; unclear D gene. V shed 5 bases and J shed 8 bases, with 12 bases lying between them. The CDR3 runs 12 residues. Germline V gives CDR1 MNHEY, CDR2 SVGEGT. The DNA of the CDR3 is TGTGCCAGCAGTAAGGACGGACGAGGCTACACCTTC. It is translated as CASSKDGRGYTF.

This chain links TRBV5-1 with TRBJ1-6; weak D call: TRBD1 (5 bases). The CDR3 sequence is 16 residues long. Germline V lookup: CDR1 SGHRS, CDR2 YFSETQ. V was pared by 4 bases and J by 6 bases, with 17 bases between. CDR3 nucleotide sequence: TGCGCCAGCAGCACTCGAGGACACTCCGCTAATTCACCCCTCCACTTT. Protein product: CASSTRGHSANSPLHF.

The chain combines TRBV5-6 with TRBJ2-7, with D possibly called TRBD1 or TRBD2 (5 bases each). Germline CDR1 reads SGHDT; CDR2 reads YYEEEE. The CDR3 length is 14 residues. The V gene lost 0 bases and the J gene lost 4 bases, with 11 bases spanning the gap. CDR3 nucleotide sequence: TGTGCCAGCAGCTTGGGGGGGAACGAGTACGAGCAGTACTTC. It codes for CASSLGGNEYEQYF. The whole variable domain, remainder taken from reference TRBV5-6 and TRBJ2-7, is DAGVTQSPTHLIKTRGQQVTLRCSPKSGHDTVSWYQQALGQGPQFIFQYYEEEERQRGNFPDRFSGHQFPNYSSELNVNALLLGDSALYLCASSLGGNEYEQYFGPGTRLTVT.

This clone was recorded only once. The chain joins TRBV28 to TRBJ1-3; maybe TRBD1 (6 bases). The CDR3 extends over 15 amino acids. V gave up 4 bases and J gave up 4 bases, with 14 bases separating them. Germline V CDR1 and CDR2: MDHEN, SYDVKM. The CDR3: CASSWTDTGGNTIYF. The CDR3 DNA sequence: TGTGCCAGCAGTTGGACCGATACAGGGGGAAACACCATATATTTT.

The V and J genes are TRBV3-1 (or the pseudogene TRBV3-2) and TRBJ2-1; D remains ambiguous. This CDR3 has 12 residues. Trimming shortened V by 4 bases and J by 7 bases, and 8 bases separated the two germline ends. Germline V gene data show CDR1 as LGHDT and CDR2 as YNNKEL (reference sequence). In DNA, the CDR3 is TGTGCCAGCAGCCCCCGTAATAATGAGCAGTTCTTC. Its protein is CASSPRNNEQFF.

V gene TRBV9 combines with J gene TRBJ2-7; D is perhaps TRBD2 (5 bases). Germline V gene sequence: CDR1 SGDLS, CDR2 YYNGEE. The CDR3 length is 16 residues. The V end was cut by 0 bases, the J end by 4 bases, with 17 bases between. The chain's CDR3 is CASSVGRGPPLYEQYF. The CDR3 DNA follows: TGTGCCAGCAGCGTAGGACGCGGGCCCCCCCTTTACGAGCAGTACTTC.

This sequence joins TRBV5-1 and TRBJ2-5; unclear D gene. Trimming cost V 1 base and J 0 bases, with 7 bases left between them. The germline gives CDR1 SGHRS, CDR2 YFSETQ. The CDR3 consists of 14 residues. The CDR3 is CASSLYDYQETQYF. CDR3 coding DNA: TGCGCCAGCAGCTTGTACGACTACCAAGAGACCCAGTACTTC. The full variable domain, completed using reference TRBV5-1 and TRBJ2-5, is KAGVTQTPRYLIKTRGQQVTLSCSPISGHRSVSWYQQTPGQGLQFLFEYFSETQRNKGNFPGRFSGRQFSNSRSEMNVSTLELGDSALYLCASSLYDYQETQYFGPGTRLLVL.